The 8 T cell receptor beta chains presented below share a single source sample, sequenced in a study of blood T cell repertoires in COVID-19. Some clones are missing from TCRdb's copy, which holds only in-frame ones; the method was immunoSEQ multiplex PCR. The repertoire holds about 70,000 clones, with 80% as singletons. The sample taken for sequencing was peripheral blood. Receptors were obtained from a man between 65 and 85 years old who had recovered from COVID-19.

The chain employs TRBV19 and TRBJ1-2; D is unclear. CDR1 and CDR2 from the germline V gene are LNHDA and SQIVND (reference sequence). V dropped 1 base and J dropped 9 bases, with 15 bases sitting between them. The CDR3 spans 14 residues. The CDR3 loop is CASSIARGSRRYTF. In nucleotides, the CDR3 is TGTGCCAGTAGTATAGCCCGAGGATCCAGACGCTACACCTTC.

This chain connects TRBV6-2 or TRBV6-3 to TRBJ1-2, with unresolved D. V was cut by 2 bases and J by 4 bases, with 11 bases left in between. The CDR3 runs 14 residues. Per the germline V gene, CDR1 is MNHEY and CDR2 is SVGEGT. CDR3 sequence: CASSYDRLGYGYTF. DNA of the CDR3: TGTGCCAGCAGTTACGACCGACTAGGCTATGGCTACACCTTC.

V is TRBV7-2 and J is TRBJ2-1, with D possibly TRBD1 on 6 matching bases. Trimming left V 2 bases short and J 0 bases short, with 8 bases between. The germline CDR1 and CDR2 sequences are SGHTA and FQGNSA. This CDR3 is built from 15 residues. The CDR3 region has the DNA TGTGCCAGCAGCTTAACAGGGTCCTCCTACAATGAGCAGTTCTTC. Protein sequence: CASSLTGSSYNEQFF.

The rearrangement joins TRBV20-1 to TRBJ1-2; no clear D gene. Germline CDR1 DFQATT, CDR2 SNEGSKA (reference sequence). The CDR3 runs 11 residues. Trimming shortened V by 8 bases and J by 0 bases, and 7 bases separated the two germline ends. CDR3 nucleotide sequence: TGCAGTAGTAGCCCTAACTATGGCTACACCTTC. This encodes CSSSPNYGYTF.

The chain carries TRBV9 and TRBJ1-6, with unresolved D. Trimming pared 3 bases from V and 4 bases from J, leaving 11 bases between. CDR3 length equals 15 residues. CDR1 and CDR2 (germline): SGDLS, YYNGEE. The chain's CDR3 is CASSGLMTYNSPLHF. Written as DNA, the CDR3 is TGTGCCAGCAGCGGTCTCATGACATATAATTCACCCCTCCACTTT.

The genes are TRBV29-1 and TRBJ1-4; a weak D match, TRBD1 (5 bases). Germline V lookup: CDR1 SQVTM, CDR2 ANQGSEA. Trimming removed 1 base at V and 7 bases at J, with 13 bases between. The CDR3 extends over 14 amino acids. CDR3 in amino acids: CSVEVQGTGEKLFF. The CDR3 DNA sequence: TGCAGCGTTGAAGTTCAGGGAACGGGTGAAAAACTGTTTTTT.

This clone is medium-sized. CDR3 residues: CASSFKWFEIPSSNSPLHF. The CDR3 DNA reads TGTGCCAGCAGTTTTAAATGGTTTGAAATCCCAAGTAGTAATTCACCCCTCCACTTT. The chain employs TRBV27 and TRBJ1-6, with D unclear. Trimming removed 3 bases at V and 6 bases at J, with 24 bases between. Germline loops: CDR1 MNHEY, CDR2 SMNVEV (reference sequence). The CDR3 has 19 residues.

The chain joins TRBV6-5 to TRBJ2-7, with TRBD1 matching over 10 bases. In germline, CDR1 is MNHEY, CDR2 SVGAGI. The junction had 14 bases not matched to a gene; V was cut back by 7 bases and J by 8 bases. The CDR3 length is 15 residues. As DNA, the CDR3 is TGTGCCAGCAAGCAAGCCTACGGGACAGGGGTTCAGCAGTACTTC. Its protein is CASKQAYGTGVQQYF.